This passage covers 26 T cell receptor beta chains from one sample sequenced in a study of beta chain features in type 1 diabetes. Of the isolated RNA, all was reverse transcribed, and so the sequenced material was expressed TCRB transcripts. Clones were sequenced by immunoSEQ multiplex PCR, and TCRdb holds only the in-frame ones, with some missing. The data contain 970,000 or so clones, around a sixth of them singletons. Sequencing used naive CD4+ T cells from blood. The source of these receptors is a woman in her late teens or twenties in good health.

The genes are TRBV9 and TRBJ1-2; D uncertain. The CDR3 totals 17 residues. The V and J ends lost 0 bases and 7 bases respectively, with 22 bases between them. CDR1 and CDR2 (germline): SGDLS, YYNGEE. CDR3 protein: CASSVAPLGWPTGGYTF. The DNA of the CDR3 is TGTGCCAGCAGCGTAGCTCCTTTAGGTTGGCCTACGGGTGGCTACACCTTC.

The CDR3 coding sequence is TGTGCCAGCAGCCAATTTAGCGGGAGGGGCTACCCCCGTTACAATGAGCAGTTCTTC. Encoded protein: CASSQFSGRGYPRYNEQFF. The chain employs TRBV27 and TRBJ2-1, with 11 bases that match TRBD2. Germline assignment: CDR1 MNHEY and CDR2 SMNVEV (reference sequence). The V and J ends lost 6 bases and 4 bases, in that order; junction bases with no gene match: 17. The CDR3 covers 19 residues.

For this clone: The same CDR3 can be traced to other DNA sequences in this sample. The chain is built from TRBV18 and TRBJ1-4; no firm D call. The CDR3 consists of 13 residues. V lost 3 bases, J lost 4 bases, and 6 bases lay in between. Germline CDR1 reads KGHSH; CDR2 reads LQKENI. CDR3 protein: CASSPPSNEKLFF. The CDR3 nucleotides are TGTGCCAGCTCACCCCCAAGTAATGAAAAACTGTTTTTT.

The V and J genes are TRBV10-1 and TRBJ1-1; no clear D. The V gene lost 8 bases and the J gene lost 0 bases, with 10 bases spanning the gap. Germline V gives CDR1 WNHNN, CDR2 SYGVQD (reference sequence). The CDR3 spans 13 residues. CDR3 protein: CASQEHLNTEAFF. Written as DNA, the CDR3 is TGCGCCAGCCAAGAGCACCTGAACACTGAAGCTTTCTTT.

This clone was counted a few times. The CDR3 here is CASRPQGWSNQPQHF. The CDR3 coding sequence is TGTGCCAGCAGACCACAGGGATGGAGCAATCAGCCCCAGCATTTT. This sequence joins TRBV28 and TRBJ1-5; D may be TRBD1 (6 bases). Between the trimmed V and J ends, which lost 6 bases and 1 base, there was a span of 13 bases. Per germline, CDR1 MDHEN and CDR2 SYDVKM. This CDR3 is 15 amino acids long. The full variable domain, in which reference TRBV28 and TRBJ1-5 provide the parts outside the CDR3, is DVKVTQSSRYLVKRTGEKVFLECVQDMDHENMFWYRQDPGLGLRLIYFSYDVKMKEKGDIPEGYSVSREKKERFSLILESASTNQTSMYLCASRPQGWSNQPQHFGDGTRLSIL.

This clone was observed a handful of times. Other DNA sequences from this sample encode an identical CDR3 as well. The chain combines TRBV7-9 with TRBJ2-5, with TRBD1 as a possible D gene (6 bases). The CDR3 consists of 13 residues. Germline lookup yields CDR1 SEHNR and CDR2 FQNEAQ (reference sequence). The V and J ends lost 6 bases and 1 base respectively, with 9 bases between them. This chain's CDR3 is CASSRGGQETQYF. For the CDR3, the DNA is TGTGCCAGCAGTCGAGGGGGCCAAGAGACCCAGTACTTC.

A few counts support this clone. This rearrangement joins TRBV5-4 to TRBJ2-7; D not certain. The CDR3 is 15 amino acids. V lost 1 base to trimming and J lost 5 bases, with 16 bases between them. The germline V gene has CDR1 SGHNT and CDR2 YYREEE (reference sequence). CDR3 residues: CASSLPETTGDEQYF. The DNA for the CDR3 is TGTGCCAGCAGCTTGCCAGAAACGACCGGCGACGAGCAGTACTTC.

This chain uses TRBV5-1 with TRBJ2-7; TRBD2 aligns across 10 bases. Germline V gene lookup returns CDR1 SGHRS and CDR2 YFSETQ. This CDR3 spans 17 amino acids. Trimming at V came to 0 bases and at J to 2 bases, leaving 8 bases not matched to a gene. The CDR3 nucleotides read TGCGCCAGCAGCTTGGTGGCTAGCGGGAGTTTCCCCTACGAGCAGTACTTC. Translating it yields CASSLVASGSFPYEQYF.

This clone was recorded a few times. CDR3 amino acids: CASSSPRGEAFF. The CDR3 DNA is TGTGCCAGTAGTAGCCCCCGGGGTGAAGCTTTCTTT. The chain couples TRBV19 to TRBJ1-1; no clear D. Germline CDR1 LNHDA, CDR2 SQIVND (reference sequence). The CDR3 spans 12 residues. V was shortened by 4 bases and J by 7 bases, with 10 bases between the two germline ends.

V gene TRBV7-2 combines with J gene TRBJ1-5; D unclear. Germline CDR1 SGHTA, CDR2 FQGNSA. This CDR3 is 13 amino acids long. V was trimmed by 7 bases and J by 7 bases, leaving 14 bases between them. For the CDR3, the DNA is TGTGCCAGCACTGGGGAGGGAGGGCAGCCCCAGCATTTT. This translates into CASTGEGGQPQHF.

A remark on this clone: Other DNA sequences in the same sample also yield this CDR3. The chain joins TRBV7-2 to TRBJ2-7; D perhaps matches TRBD2 (5 bases). V shed 0 bases and J shed 2 bases, with 8 bases lying between them. This CDR3 comprises 14 residues. The germline V gene has CDR1 SGHTA and CDR2 FQGNSA. The CDR3 loop reads CASSLALAPYEQYF. The CDR3 bases are TGTGCCAGCAGCTTAGCGCTAGCCCCCTACGAGCAGTACTTC.

The genes are TRBV25-1 and TRBJ2-7; perhaps D is TRBD1 or TRBD2 (5 bases each). Looked up from germline, CDR1 is MGHDK and CDR2 is SYGVNS. V lost 3 bases, J lost 0 bases, and 9 bases lay in between. The CDR3 extends over 14 amino acids. Here the CDR3 DNA reads TGTGCCAGCAGTGACGGGACCCTCTCCTACGAGCAGTACTTC. Residues: CASSDGTLSYEQYF.

The chain recombines TRBV5-1 with TRBJ2-5, with D perhaps given as TRBD1 or TRBD2 (5 bases each). CDR3 length: 14 residues. From germline, CDR1 is SGHRS and CDR2 YFSETQ. V gave up 4 bases and J gave up 2 bases, with 12 bases separating them. The CDR3 DNA is TGCGCCAGCAGCAGGGACCCCCGGCAAGAGACCCAGTACTTC. It specifies CASSRDPRQETQYF.

In its sample, this clone was seen a few times. The chain employs TRBV11-2 and TRBJ1-1; D uncertain. The CDR3 is made up of 15 amino acids. V lost 7 bases and J lost 4, with 19 bases in between. Germline V gene data show CDR1 as SGHAT and CDR2 as FQNNGV. The CDR3 protein is CASTLSVGDRTEAFF. The CDR3 region has the DNA TGTGCCAGCACCCTTTCCGTGGGAGACCGCACTGAAGCTTTCTTT.

The chain carries TRBV6-6 and TRBJ2-5; TRBD1 aligns across 7 bases. V shed 6 bases and J 4 bases; nucleotides not matched to a gene: 14. The CDR3 length is 16 residues. The germline CDR1 and CDR2 sequences are MNHNY and SVGAGI (reference sequence). In DNA, the CDR3 is TGTGCCAGCAGCCTCTCACCGGGACAGTGGGGAGAGACCCAGTACTTC. It translates to CASSLSPGQWGETQYF.

The rearrangement uses TRBV11-2 and TRBJ2-3; D call uncertain. The CDR3 runs 14 residues. The V end lost 3 bases, the J end lost 2 bases, and 9 bases lay between the germline ends. Germline V gives CDR1 SGHAT, CDR2 FQNNGV. The CDR3 sequence is CASSLKLYTDTQYF. The CDR3 DNA reads TGTGCCAGCAGCTTGAAACTATACACAGATACGCAGTATTTT. Full variable domain (missing parts from reference TRBV11-2 and TRBJ2-3): EAGVAQSPRYKIIEKRQSVAFWCNPISGHATLYWYQQILGQGPKLLIQFQNNGVVDDSQLPKDRFSAERLKGVDSTLKIQPAKLEDSAVYLCASSLKLYTDTQYFGPGTRLTVL.

This chain connects TRBV7-9 to TRBJ2-2; D gene ambiguous. This CDR3 region has 14 residues. Germline V gene sequence: CDR1 SEHNR, CDR2 FQNEAQ (reference sequence). Trimming cost V 5 bases and J 4 bases, with 11 bases left between them. In DNA, the CDR3 is TGTGCCAGCAGCCTCCTCGTTGCCACCGGGGAGCTGTTTTTT. Translating it yields CASSLLVATGELFF.

This clone appeared a few times. The chain couples TRBV28 to TRBJ2-4, with D possibly being TRBD2 (7 bases). Deletions cut 8 bases from V and 0 bases from J, with 14 bases between. This CDR3 is 15 amino acids long. Germline CDR1 is MDHEN and CDR2 is SYDVKM. CDR3 sequence reads: CASRSGGLAKNIQYF. As DNA, the CDR3 is TGTGCCAGCCGATCGGGGGGCCTAGCCAAAAACATTCAGTACTTC.

This clone was seen only a few times. The sample holds other DNA sequences that translate to the same CDR3. The V call is TRBV18, the J call TRBJ1-5; 7 positions agree with TRBD1. The germline CDR1 and CDR2 sequences are KGHSH and LQKENI. The CDR3 runs to 15 residues. V was pared by 6 bases and J by 0 bases, with 5 bases of the junction left unmatched. The CDR3 sequence is CASSPGTASNQPQHF. The CDR3 nucleotides read TGTGCCAGCTCCCCCGGGACAGCTAGCAATCAGCCCCAGCATTTT.

Regarding this clone: Different DNA sequences within this sample yield the same CDR3. The rearrangement uses TRBV19 and TRBJ2-1; possible D gene TRBD2, 5 bases. Germline loops: CDR1 LNHDA, CDR2 SQIVND (reference sequence). V dropped 3 bases and J dropped 3 bases, with 12 bases sitting between them. The CDR3 totals 15 residues. The CDR3 is CASSIGLAVYNEQFF. In nucleotides, the CDR3 is TGTGCCAGTAGTATTGGGCTAGCTGTCTACAATGAGCAGTTCTTC.

This clone was recorded a few times. V usage is TRBV28 and J usage is TRBJ2-5; 7 positions match TRBD1. This CDR3 has 14 amino acids. V shed 4 bases and J 1 base; nucleotides not matched to a gene: 3. The germline V gene encodes CDR1 MDHEN and CDR2 SYDVKM. The CDR3 DNA follows: TGTGCCAGCAGTTCGGGACAGATCCAAGAGACCCAGTACTTC. Protein: CASSSGQIQETQYF.

The J gene is TRBJ2-7, the V gene TRBV25-1; unclear D gene. The CDR3 is 11 residues long. Trimming stripped 4 bases from V and 5 bases from J, with 6 bases between. The V gene's germline CDR1 is MGHDK and CDR2 SYGVNS. The CDR3 DNA follows: TGTGCCAGCAGTGGGACCCACGAGCAGTACTTC. It is translated as CASSGTHEQYF.

This clone was counted only a few times. V and J are TRBV21-1 and TRBJ2-6; TRBD1 is the table's D call, not checked against the DNA. TRBV21-1 is a recognized pseudogene. The CDR3 has 18 amino acids. The CDR3 is CASSKVRTGGSGANVLTF. The CDR3 DNA reads as TGTGCCAGCAGCAAAGTGCGGACAGGGGGCTCTGGGGCCAACGTCCTGACTTTC.

The chain carries TRBV18 and TRBJ2-1, with TRBD2 identical over 14 bases. The V segment lost 3 bases and the J segment 2 bases; nucleotides outside the gene matches: 9. CDR3 length: 19 residues. Germline V gene data show CDR1 as KGHSH and CDR2 as LQKENI. The CDR3 region is CASSPRAGLAGVTYNEQFF. CDR3 nucleotide sequence: TGTGCCAGCTCACCGCGAGCGGGACTAGCGGGAGTGACCTACAATGAGCAGTTCTTC. The full variable domain, in which reference TRBV18 and TRBJ2-1 provide the parts outside the CDR3, is NAGVMQNPRHLVRRRGQEARLRCSPMKGHSHVYWYRQLPEEGLKFMVYLQKENIIDESGMPKERFSAEFPKEGPSILRIQQVVRGDSAAYFCASSPRAGLAGVTYNEQFFGPGTRLTVL.

CDR3 DNA: TGTGCCAGCACTACTCTAGCGGGAGTCCCCGAGCAGTACTTC. Translating gives CASTTLAGVPEQYF. The genes are TRBV6-5 and TRBJ2-7; 10 positions agree with TRBD2. The junction had 9 bases not matched to a gene; V was cut back by 7 bases and J by 6 bases. This CDR3 has 14 amino acids. CDR1 and CDR2 (germline): MNHEY, SVGAGI.

J is TRBJ2-7 and V is TRBV5-1, with 8 positions matching TRBD2. Trimming removed 5 bases from V and 0 bases from J; junction bases left unmatched: 7. The germline V gene encodes CDR1 SGHRS and CDR2 YFSETQ. The CDR3 totals 15 residues. The CDR3 sequence: CASRRAGTSSYEQYF. CDR3 DNA sequence: TGCGCCAGCAGACGCGCCGGGACTAGCTCCTACGAGCAGTACTTC.